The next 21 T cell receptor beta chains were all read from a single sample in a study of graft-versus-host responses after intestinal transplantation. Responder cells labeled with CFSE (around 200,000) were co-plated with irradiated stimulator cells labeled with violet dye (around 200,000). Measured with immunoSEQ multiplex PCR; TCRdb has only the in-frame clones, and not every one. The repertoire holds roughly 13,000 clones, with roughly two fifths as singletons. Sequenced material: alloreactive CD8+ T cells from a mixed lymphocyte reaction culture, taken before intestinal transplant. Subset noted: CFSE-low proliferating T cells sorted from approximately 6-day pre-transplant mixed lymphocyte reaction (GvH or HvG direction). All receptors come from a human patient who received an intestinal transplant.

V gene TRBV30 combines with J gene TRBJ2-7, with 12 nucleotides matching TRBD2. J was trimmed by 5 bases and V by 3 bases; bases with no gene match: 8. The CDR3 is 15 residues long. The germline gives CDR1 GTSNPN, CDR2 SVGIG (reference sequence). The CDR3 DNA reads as TGTGCCTGGAGGACTAGCGGGGGTTTGGAGGACGAGCAGTACTTC. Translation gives CAWRTSGGLEDEQYF.

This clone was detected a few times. The CDR3 DNA is TGTGCCAGCAGCTTGAAGGTTAGCGGGACAGATACGCAGTATTTT. It is translated as CASSLKVSGTDTQYF. This sequence joins TRBV4-2 and TRBJ2-3; the match to TRBD2 covers 7 bases. CDR1 is LGHNA, CDR2 YNFKEQ, per germline. The CDR3 consists of 15 residues. V was pared by 5 bases and J by 3 bases, with 8 bases of the junction left unmatched.

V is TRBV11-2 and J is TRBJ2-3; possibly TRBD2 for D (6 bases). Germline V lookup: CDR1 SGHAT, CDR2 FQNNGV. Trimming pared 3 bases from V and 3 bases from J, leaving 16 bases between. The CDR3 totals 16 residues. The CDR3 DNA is TGTGCCAGCAGCTTTGGGGGGTGGCCCTATACAGATACGCAGTATTTT. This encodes CASSFGGWPYTDTQYF. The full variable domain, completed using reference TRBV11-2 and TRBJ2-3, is EAGVAQSPRYKIIEKRQSVAFWCNPISGHATLYWYQQILGQGPKLLIQFQNNGVVDDSQLPKDRFSAERLKGVDSTLKIQPAKLEDSAVYLCASSFGGWPYTDTQYFGPGTRLTVL.

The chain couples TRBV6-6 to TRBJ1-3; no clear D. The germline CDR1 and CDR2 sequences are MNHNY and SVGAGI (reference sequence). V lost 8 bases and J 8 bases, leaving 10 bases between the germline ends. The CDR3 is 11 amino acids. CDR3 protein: CASRREDTIYF. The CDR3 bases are TGTGCCAGCCGGAGGGAGGACACCATATATTTT.

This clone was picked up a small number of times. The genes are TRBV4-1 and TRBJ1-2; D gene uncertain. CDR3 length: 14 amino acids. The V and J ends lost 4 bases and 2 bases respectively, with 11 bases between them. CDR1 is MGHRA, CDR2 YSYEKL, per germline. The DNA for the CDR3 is TGCGCCAGCAGCCTTCGGGGTCCCAACTATGGCTACACCTTC. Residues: CASSLRGPNYGYTF.

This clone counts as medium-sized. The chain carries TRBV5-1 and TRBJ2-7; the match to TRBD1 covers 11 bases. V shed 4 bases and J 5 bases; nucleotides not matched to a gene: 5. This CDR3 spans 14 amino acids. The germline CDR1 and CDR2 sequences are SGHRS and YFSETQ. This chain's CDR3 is CASSRGQGADEQYF. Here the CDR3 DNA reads TGCGCCAGCAGCCGCGGACAGGGGGCTGACGAGCAGTACTTC.

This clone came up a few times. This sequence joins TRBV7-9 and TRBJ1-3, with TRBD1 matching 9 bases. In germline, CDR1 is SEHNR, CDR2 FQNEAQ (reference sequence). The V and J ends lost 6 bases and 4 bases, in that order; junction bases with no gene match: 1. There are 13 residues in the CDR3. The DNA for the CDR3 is TGTGCCAGCAGAGGACAGGGGGGAAACACCATATATTTT. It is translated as CASRGQGGNTIYF.

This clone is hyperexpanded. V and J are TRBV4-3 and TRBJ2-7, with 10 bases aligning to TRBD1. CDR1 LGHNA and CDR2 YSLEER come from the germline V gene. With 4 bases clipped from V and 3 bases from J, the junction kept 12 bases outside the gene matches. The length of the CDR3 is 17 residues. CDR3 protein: CASSLDRDRGHYYEQYF. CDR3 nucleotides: TGCGCCAGCAGCCTGGACCGGGACAGGGGCCACTACTACGAGCAGTACTTC.

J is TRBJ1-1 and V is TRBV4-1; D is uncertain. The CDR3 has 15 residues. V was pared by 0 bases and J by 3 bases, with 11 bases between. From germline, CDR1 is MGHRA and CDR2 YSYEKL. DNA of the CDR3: TGCGCCAGCAGCCAAGATCCGGGATCCTACACTGAAGCTTTCTTT. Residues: CASSQDPGSYTEAFF.

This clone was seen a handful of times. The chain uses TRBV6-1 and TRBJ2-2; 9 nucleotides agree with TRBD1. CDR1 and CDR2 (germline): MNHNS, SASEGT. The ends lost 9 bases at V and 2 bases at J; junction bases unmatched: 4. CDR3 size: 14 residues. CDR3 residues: CASYRGPNTGELFF. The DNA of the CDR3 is TGTGCCAGTTACAGGGGGCCTAACACCGGGGAGCTGTTTTTT.

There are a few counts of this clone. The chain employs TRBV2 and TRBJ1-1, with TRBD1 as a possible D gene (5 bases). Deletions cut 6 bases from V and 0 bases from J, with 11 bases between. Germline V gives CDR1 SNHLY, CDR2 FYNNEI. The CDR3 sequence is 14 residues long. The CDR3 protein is CASSPTTVNTEAFF. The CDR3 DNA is TGTGCCAGCAGCCCGACGACAGTGAACACTGAAGCTTTCTTT.

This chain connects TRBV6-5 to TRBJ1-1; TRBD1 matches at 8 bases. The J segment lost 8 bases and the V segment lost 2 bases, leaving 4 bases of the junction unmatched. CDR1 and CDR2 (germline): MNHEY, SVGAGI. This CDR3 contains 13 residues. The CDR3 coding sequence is TGTGCCAGCAGTTACGGATGGACAGGGGAAGCTTTCTTT. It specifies CASSYGWTGEAFF.

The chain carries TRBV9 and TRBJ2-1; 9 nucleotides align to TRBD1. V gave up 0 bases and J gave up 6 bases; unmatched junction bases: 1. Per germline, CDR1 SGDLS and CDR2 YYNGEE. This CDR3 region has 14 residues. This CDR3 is CASSVGTGVNEQFF. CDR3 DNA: TGTGCCAGCAGCGTAGGGACAGGGGTCAATGAGCAGTTCTTC.

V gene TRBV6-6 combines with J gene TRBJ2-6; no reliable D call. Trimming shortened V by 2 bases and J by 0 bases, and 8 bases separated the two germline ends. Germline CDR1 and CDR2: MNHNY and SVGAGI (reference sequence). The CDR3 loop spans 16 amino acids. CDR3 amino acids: CASSYPPGSGANVLTF. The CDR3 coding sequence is TGTGCCAGCAGTTACCCCCCGGGCTCTGGGGCCAACGTCCTGACTTTC.

The CDR3 region is CASSWTSGEEDTQYF. The CDR3, as DNA: TGTGCCAGCTCCTGGACTAGCGGGGAGGAAGATACGCAGTATTTT. The chain combines TRBV7-6 with TRBJ2-3, with 12 nucleotides matching TRBD2. Germline V gives CDR1 SGHVS, CDR2 FNYEAQ. V gave up 8 bases and J gave up 5 bases; unmatched junction bases: 8. The CDR3 consists of 15 residues.

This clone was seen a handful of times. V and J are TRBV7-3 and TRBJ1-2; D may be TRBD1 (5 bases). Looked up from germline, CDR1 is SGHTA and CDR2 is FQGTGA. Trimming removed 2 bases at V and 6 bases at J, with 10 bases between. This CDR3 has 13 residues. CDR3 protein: CASSLGGADGYTF. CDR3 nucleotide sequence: TGTGCCAGCAGCTTAGGTGGGGCCGATGGCTACACCTTC.

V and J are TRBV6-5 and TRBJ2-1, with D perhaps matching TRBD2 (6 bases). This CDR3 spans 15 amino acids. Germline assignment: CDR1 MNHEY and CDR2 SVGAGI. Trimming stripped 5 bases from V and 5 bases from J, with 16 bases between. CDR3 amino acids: CASSDLAGPNNEQFF. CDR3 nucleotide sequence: TGTGCCAGCAGTGACTTGGCGGGGCCTAACAATGAGCAGTTCTTC.

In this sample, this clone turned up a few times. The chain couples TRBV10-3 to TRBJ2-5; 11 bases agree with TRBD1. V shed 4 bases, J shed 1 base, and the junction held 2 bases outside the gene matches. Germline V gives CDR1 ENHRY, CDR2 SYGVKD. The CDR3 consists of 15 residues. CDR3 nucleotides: TGTGCCATCAGTGGTGGGACAGGGGGCCAAGAGACCCAGTACTTC. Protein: CAISGGTGGQETQYF.

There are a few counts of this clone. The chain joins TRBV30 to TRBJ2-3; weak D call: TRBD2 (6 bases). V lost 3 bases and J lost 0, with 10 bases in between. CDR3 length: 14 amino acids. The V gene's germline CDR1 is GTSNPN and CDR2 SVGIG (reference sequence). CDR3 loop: CAWSAGSSTDTQYF. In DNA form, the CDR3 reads TGTGCCTGGAGCGCGGGGTCTAGCACAGATACGCAGTATTTT. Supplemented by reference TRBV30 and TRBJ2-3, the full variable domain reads SQTIHQWPATLVQPVGSPLSLECTVEGTSNPNLYWYRQAAGRGLQLLFYSVGIGQISSEVPQNLSASRPQDRQFILSSKKLLLSDSGFYLCAWSAGSSTDTQYFGPGTRLTVL.

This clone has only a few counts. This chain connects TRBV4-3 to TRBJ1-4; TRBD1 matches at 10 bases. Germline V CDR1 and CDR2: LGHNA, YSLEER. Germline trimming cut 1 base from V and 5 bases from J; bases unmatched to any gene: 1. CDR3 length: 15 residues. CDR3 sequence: CASSQGTGGNEKLFF. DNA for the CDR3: TGCGCCAGCAGCCAAGGGACAGGGGGGAATGAAAAACTGTTTTTT.

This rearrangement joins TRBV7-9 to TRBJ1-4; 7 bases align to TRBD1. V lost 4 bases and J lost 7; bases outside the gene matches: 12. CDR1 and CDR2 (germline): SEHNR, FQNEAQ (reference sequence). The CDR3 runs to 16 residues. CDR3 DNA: TGTGCCAGCAGCTACCCTTACGGGACAGACATTGAAAAACTGTTTTTT. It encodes CASSYPYGTDIEKLFF.